The clone carrying this T cell receptor (beta chain) occurred a few times. Its antigen is unidentified. The sample comes from a study of cytomegalovirus exposure and HLA in healthy donors. General study findings and limits: In a later analysis, HLA-associated beta chains showed higher expansion and lower generation probabilities than comparable chains. What a later analysis reportedly showed was that an Asian-associated ancestry cluster had fewer N-insertions than the approximately 670-donor mean. An observed cluster of highly shared sequence variants was recorded as a likely sequencing artifact. A few V segments could not be told apart, such as TRBV6-2 and TRBV6-3, and were left out.

The CDR3 sequence is 15 residues long. Germline assignment: CDR1 MNHEY and CDR2 SVGAGI. After removal of 5 bases from V and 3 bases from J, the junction contained 2 bases not matched to a gene. Amplification used 60 Vbeta primers and 13 Jbeta primers. Clones were sequenced by immunoSEQ multiplex PCR, and TCRdb holds only the in-frame ones, with some missing. The sample contains around 140,000 clones, about 87% of which appear only once. V is TRBV6-5 and J is TRBJ2-2; 11 bases align to TRBD2. Source material: PBMCs. This sequence originates from a woman aged 25 to 45 in good health and CMV-seronegative. The CDR3 coding sequence is TGTGCCAGCAGTATGACTAGCGGGGACACCGGGGAGCTGTTTTTT. Its protein is CASSMTSGDTGELFF.